This record concerns one TCR beta chain sequence. TCRdb's copy holds only in-frame clones and misses some; the assay was immunoSEQ multiplex PCR. The table records about 100,000 clones, 86% of them present only once. These data are taken from a study of blood T cell repertoires in COVID-19. Study as a whole: Sources were T cells, B-cell-depleted T cells, or PBMCs; the material itself was cDNA or gDNA.

Germline CDR1 and CDR2: MDHEN and SYDVKM. V lost 2 bases to trimming and J lost 5 bases; unmatched junction nucleotides: 6. This CDR3 comprises 15 residues. What was sequenced was peripheral blood. The sequence came from a man older than 75 with acute or convalescent COVID-19. V is TRBV28 and J is TRBJ2-1; 7 bases fit TRBD2. The CDR3 DNA sequence: TGTGCCAGCAGTTTACGCGGGAGTGGGCACAATGAGCAGTTCTTC. This codes for CASSLRGSGHNEQFF.